The TCR beta chain described here comes from a study of blood T cell repertoires in COVID-19. CDR3 length equals 15 residues. V was shortened by 2 bases and J by 3 bases, with 11 bases between the two germline ends. Germline V CDR1 and CDR2: WSHSY, SAAADI. Per the study methods: Researchers report that nucleated cell counts were estimated from reference gene primer amplification. Generated by immunoSEQ multiplex PCR, the TCRdb table keeps only in-frame clones and is missing some. V and J calls and clone size are given by that table; D and trimming were obtained from the DNA. This table holds roughly 97,000 clones, around three quarters found once.

Sequenced sample: peripheral blood. This clonotype originated in a man aged 70-80 years with acute or convalescent COVID-19. The chain has TRBV10-2 and TRBJ1-3; no clear D. DNA for the CDR3: TGCGCCAGCAGTGAGACGGGGTTTTTTGGAAACACCATATATTTT. Its translation: CASSETGFFGNTIYF.